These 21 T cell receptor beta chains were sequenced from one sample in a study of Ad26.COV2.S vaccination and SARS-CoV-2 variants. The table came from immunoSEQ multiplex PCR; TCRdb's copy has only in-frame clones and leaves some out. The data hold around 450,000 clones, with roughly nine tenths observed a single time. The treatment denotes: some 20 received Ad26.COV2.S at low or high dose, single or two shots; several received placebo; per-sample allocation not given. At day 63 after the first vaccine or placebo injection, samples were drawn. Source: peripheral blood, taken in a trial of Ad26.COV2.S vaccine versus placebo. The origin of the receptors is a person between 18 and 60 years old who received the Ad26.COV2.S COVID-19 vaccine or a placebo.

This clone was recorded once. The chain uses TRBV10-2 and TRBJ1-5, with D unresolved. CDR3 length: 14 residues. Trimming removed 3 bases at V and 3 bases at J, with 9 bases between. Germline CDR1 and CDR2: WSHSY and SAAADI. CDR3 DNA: TGCGCCAGCAGTGATGGGTCGGTCAATCAGCCCCAGCATTTT. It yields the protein CASSDGSVNQPQHF.

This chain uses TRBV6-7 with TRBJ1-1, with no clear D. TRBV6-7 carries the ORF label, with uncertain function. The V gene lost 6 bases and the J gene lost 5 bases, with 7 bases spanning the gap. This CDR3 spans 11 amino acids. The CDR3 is CASRKETEAFF. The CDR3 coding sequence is TGTGCCAGCAGGAAGGAGACTGAAGCTTTCTTT.

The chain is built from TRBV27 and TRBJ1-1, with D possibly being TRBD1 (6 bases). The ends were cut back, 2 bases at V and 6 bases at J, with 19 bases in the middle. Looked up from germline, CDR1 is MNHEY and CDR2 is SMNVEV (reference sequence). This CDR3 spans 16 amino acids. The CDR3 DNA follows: TGTGCCAGCAGTTTAAGGGGGAGCCGGGGCGGGGCTGAAGCTTTCTTT. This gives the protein CASSLRGSRGGAEAFF.

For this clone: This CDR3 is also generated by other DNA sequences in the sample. The CDR3 sequence is CASSYSGRNYGYTF. The CDR3 nucleotides are TGTGCCAGCAGTTACTCGGGGCGGAACTATGGCTACACCTTC. This sequence joins TRBV6-5 and TRBJ1-2; D might be TRBD1 (5 bases). The ends were cut back, 0 bases at V and 2 bases at J, with 7 bases in the middle. Per the germline V gene, CDR1 is MNHEY and CDR2 is SVGAGI. This CDR3 has 14 residues.

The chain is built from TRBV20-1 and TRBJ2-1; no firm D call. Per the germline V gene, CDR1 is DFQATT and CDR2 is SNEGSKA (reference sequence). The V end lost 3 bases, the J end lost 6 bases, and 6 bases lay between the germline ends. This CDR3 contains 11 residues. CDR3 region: CSASEANEQFF. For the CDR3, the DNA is TGCAGTGCTAGTGAAGCCAATGAGCAGTTCTTC.

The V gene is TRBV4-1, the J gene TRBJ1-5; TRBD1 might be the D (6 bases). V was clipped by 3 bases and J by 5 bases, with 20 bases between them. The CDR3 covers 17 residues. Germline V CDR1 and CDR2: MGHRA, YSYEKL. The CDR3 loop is CASSHEVIQGPDQPQHF. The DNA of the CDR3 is TGCGCCAGCAGCCACGAAGTAATACAGGGTCCCGATCAGCCCCAGCATTTT.

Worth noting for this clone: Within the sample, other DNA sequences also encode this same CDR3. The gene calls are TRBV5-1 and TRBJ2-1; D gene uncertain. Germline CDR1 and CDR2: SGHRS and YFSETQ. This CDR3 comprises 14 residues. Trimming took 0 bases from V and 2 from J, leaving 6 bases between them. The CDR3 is CASSLGQPYNEQFF. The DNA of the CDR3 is TGCGCCAGCAGCTTGGGCCAGCCCTACAATGAGCAGTTCTTC.

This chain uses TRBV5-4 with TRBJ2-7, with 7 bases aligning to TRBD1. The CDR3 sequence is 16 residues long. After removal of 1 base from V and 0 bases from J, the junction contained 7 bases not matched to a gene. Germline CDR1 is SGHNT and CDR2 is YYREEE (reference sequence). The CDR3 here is CASSLYGTVLSYEQYF. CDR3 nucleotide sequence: TGTGCCAGCAGCTTGTATGGGACAGTCCTCTCCTACGAGCAGTACTTC.

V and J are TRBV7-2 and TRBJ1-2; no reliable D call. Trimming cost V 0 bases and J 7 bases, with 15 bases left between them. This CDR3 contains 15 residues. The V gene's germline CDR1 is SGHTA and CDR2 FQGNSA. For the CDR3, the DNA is TGTGCCAGCAGCTTAGCGCAATACAGCGGAGGTGGCTACACCTTC. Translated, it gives CASSLAQYSGGGYTF.

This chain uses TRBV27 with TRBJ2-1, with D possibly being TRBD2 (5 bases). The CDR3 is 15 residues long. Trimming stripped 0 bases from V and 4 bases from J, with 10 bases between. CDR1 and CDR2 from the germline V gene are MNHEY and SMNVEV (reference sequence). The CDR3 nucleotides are TGTGCCAGCAGTTTATCGGCAGGAGGATACAATGAGCAGTTCTTC. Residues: CASSLSAGGYNEQFF.

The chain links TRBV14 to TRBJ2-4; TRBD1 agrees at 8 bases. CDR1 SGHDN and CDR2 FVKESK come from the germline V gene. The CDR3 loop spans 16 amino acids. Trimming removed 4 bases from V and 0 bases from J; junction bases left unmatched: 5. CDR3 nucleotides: TGTGCCAGCAGCCTGACAGGGGAGCTAGCCAAAAACATTCAGTACTTC. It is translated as CASSLTGELAKNIQYF.

CDR3 amino acids: CAWSGGLAGASEQYF. The DNA of the CDR3 is TGTGCCTGGAGCGGGGGGCTAGCGGGGGCGTCCGAGCAGTACTTC. V gene TRBV30 combines with J gene TRBJ2-7; 10 positions agree with TRBD2. The junction had 11 bases not matched to a gene; V was cut back by 3 bases and J by 6 bases. From germline, CDR1 is GTSNPN and CDR2 SVGIG (reference sequence). The length of the CDR3 is 15 residues.

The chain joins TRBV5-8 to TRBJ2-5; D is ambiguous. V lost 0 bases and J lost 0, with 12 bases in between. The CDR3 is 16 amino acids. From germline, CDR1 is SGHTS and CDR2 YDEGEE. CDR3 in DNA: TGTGCCAGCAGCTTGGGGCAGCAACGGTACCAAGAGACCCAGTACTTC. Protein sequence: CASSLGQQRYQETQYF.

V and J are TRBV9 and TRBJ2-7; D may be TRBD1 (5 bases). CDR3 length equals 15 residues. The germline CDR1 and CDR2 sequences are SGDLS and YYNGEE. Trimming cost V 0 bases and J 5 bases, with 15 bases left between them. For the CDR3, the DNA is TGTGCCAGCAGCGTAGATGGAAGGGGCCAGAACGAGCAGTACTTC. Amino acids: CASSVDGRGQNEQYF.

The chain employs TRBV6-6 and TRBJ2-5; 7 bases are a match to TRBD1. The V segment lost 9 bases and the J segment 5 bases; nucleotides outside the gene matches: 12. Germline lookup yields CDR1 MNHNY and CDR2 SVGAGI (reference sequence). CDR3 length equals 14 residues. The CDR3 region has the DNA TGTGCCAGGACAGGGCACTCCAAGGGGGAGACCCAGTACTTC. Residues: CARTGHSKGETQYF.

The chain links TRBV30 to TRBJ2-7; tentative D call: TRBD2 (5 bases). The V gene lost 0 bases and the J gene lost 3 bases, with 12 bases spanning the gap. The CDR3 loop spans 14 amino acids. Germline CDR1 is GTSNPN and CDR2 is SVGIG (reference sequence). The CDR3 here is CAWSVAGGSYEQYF. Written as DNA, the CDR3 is TGTGCCTGGAGTGTAGCTGGAGGAAGCTACGAGCAGTACTTC.

The CDR3 loop is CASSLGIRASGTDTQYF. The CDR3 nucleotides are TGTGCCAGCAGCTTAGGTATTCGGGCTTCGGGCACAGATACGCAGTATTTT. This rearrangement joins TRBV11-3 to TRBJ2-3; D uncertain. Trimming stripped 1 base from V and 1 base from J, with 15 bases between. The CDR3 is 17 amino acids. Germline V gives CDR1 SGHNT, CDR2 YENEEA.

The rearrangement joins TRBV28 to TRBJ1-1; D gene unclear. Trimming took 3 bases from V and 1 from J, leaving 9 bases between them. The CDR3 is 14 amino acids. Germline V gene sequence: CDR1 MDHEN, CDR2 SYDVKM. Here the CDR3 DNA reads TGTGCCAGCAGTTTGGGCTATTCGAACACTGAAGCTTTCTTT. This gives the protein CASSLGYSNTEAFF.

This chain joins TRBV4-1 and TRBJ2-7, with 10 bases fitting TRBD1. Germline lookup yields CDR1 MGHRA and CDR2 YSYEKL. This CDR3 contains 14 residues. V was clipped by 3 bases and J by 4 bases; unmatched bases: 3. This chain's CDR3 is CASSQRTGGYEQYF. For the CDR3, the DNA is TGCGCCAGCAGCCAGAGGACAGGGGGGTACGAGCAGTACTTC.

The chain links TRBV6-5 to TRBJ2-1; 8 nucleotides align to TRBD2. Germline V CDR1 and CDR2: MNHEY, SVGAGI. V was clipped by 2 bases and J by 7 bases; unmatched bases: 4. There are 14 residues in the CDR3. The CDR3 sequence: CASSYGLAGNEQFF. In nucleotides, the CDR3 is TGTGCCAGCAGTTACGGACTAGCAGGGAATGAGCAGTTCTTC.

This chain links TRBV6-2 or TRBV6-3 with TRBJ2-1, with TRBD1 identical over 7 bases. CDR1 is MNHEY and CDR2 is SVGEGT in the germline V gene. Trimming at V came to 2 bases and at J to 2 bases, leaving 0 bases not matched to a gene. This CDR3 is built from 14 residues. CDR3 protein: CASSYQGAYNEQFF. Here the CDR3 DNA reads TGTGCCAGCAGTTACCAGGGGGCCTACAATGAGCAGTTCTTC.